This T cell receptor (beta chain) appears in the sequencing data of a study of blood T cells in healthy people across ages. Germline values: CDR1 DFQATT, CDR2 SNEGSKA (reference sequence). The CDR3 length is 13 residues. Trimming took off 6 bases at V and 2 bases at J, with 12 bases between the two ends. Then a second PCR, running roughly 7 to 12 cycles, was carried out with a sample-barcoded 5' primer and a J-beta primer mix. A single record per CDR3 protein comes from TCRdb applying MiXCR to the 5' RACE reads. The profile covers 650,000 or so distinct CDR3 sequences, with around 52% appearing a single time and about 13% taken by the ten largest.

The chain uses TRBV20-1 and TRBJ2-3; a weak D match, TRBD2 (7 bases). The sequenced sample consisted of blood. The TCR comes from a woman older than 75 in good health. The CDR3 reads CSAPAGATDTQYF. The CDR3 bases are TGCAGTGCCCCCGCGGGGGCCACAGATACGCAGTATTTT.